This passage covers 25 T cell receptor beta chains from one sample sequenced in a study of graft-versus-host responses after intestinal transplantation. Graft-derived tissue was subjected to processing to liberate intraepithelial and lamina propria lymphocytes. Repertoires were generated with immunoSEQ multiplex PCR, while TCRdb's copy carries only in-frame clones and drops some. Among about 15,000 clones, 70% were seen once, and the ten largest hold 20% to 25%. The source material was ileum tissue, sampled 700 to 800 days after intestinal transplantation. Receptors originate from a human patient who received an intestinal transplant, so some T cells may come from the graft donor.

The chain has TRBV11-2 and TRBJ1-1, with unresolved D. The CDR3 loop spans 17 amino acids. The germline CDR1 and CDR2 sequences are SGHAT and FQNNGV. V lost 1 base and J 0 bases, leaving 15 bases between the germline ends. CDR3 DNA: TGTGCCAGCAGCTTAGTGTTAAGAGACGGATTGAACACTGAAGCTTTCTTT. Its protein is CASSLVLRDGLNTEAFF.

DNA for the CDR3: TGTGCCAGCAGCTTCACAGGGGGAGCGGGTATTCAAGAGACCCAGTACTTC. As protein: CASSFTGGAGIQETQYF. The chain employs TRBV7-8 and TRBJ2-5; TRBD1 agrees at 8 bases. There are 17 residues in the CDR3. Germline CDR1 and CDR2: SGHVS and FQNEAQ. J was trimmed by 2 bases and V by 3 bases; bases with no gene match: 11.

The chain links TRBV5-6 to TRBJ1-2; the D is unclear. The V and J ends lost 0 bases and 0 bases respectively, with 6 bases between them. The CDR3 has 14 amino acids. CDR1 SGHDT and CDR2 YYEEEE come from the germline V gene. CDR3 in DNA: TGTGCCAGCAGCTTGGACCCCACTAACTATGGCTACACCTTC. This encodes CASSLDPTNYGYTF.

The chain recombines TRBV30 with TRBJ2-3, with D maybe TRBD2 (6 bases). The CDR3 sequence is 14 residues long. CDR1 and CDR2 (germline): GTSNPN, SVGIG (reference sequence). V lost 1 base and J lost 2, with 10 bases in between. CDR3 nucleotide sequence: TGTGCCTGGAGTGAGGGACTTTACACAGATACGCAGTATTTT. This translates into CAWSEGLYTDTQYF.

V and J are TRBV6-6 and TRBJ1-2, with D hard to call. V dropped 7 bases and J dropped 10 bases, with 13 bases sitting between them. This CDR3 contains 11 residues. Germline CDR1 MNHNY, CDR2 SVGAGI (reference sequence). The CDR3 region is CASTKGPYYTF. The CDR3 DNA sequence: TGTGCCAGCACCAAGGGTCCCTACTACACCTTC.

This clone was detected only a few times. The chain uses TRBV4-1 and TRBJ2-7; the D is unclear. Per the germline V gene, CDR1 is MGHRA and CDR2 is YSYEKL. The CDR3 loop spans 14 amino acids. Trimming stripped 0 bases from V and 2 bases from J, with 8 bases between. The CDR3 sequence: CASSQDPGPYEQYF. CDR3 DNA: TGCGCCAGCAGCCAAGATCCCGGGCCCTACGAGCAGTACTTC.

This clone showed up just a few times. The CDR3 here is CASSYGQTEAFF. The DNA for the CDR3 is TGCGCCAGCAGTTACGGACAGACAGAAGCTTTCTTT. The genes are TRBV5-1 and TRBJ1-1; possible D gene TRBD1, 6 bases. This CDR3 is 12 amino acids long. Germline lookup yields CDR1 SGHRS and CDR2 YFSETQ. The V gene lost 5 bases and the J gene lost 8 bases, with 13 bases spanning the gap.

In its sample, this clone ranks as medium-sized. The genes are TRBV6-5 and TRBJ1-5; 9 bases line up with TRBD1. The CDR3 totals 13 residues. The V gene end was trimmed by 6 bases and the J gene end by 7 bases; junction bases not matched to a gene: 4. Germline CDR1 is MNHEY and CDR2 is SVGAGI. DNA of the CDR3: TGTGCCAGCAGCCGGACAGGGGACCAGCCCCAGCATTTT. It yields the protein CASSRTGDQPQHF.

Written as DNA, the CDR3 is TGCGCCAGCAGACTCGGGACAGGGTTATACGAGCAGTACTTC. Its translation is CASRLGTGLYEQYF. The gene calls are TRBV5-1 and TRBJ2-7; 9 bases match TRBD1. The CDR3 spans 14 residues. The V gene end was trimmed by 5 bases and the J gene end by 4 bases; junction bases not matched to a gene: 7. Germline CDR1 reads SGHRS; CDR2 reads YFSETQ.

The chain is built from TRBV2 and TRBJ2-2; 14 positions agree with TRBD2. Germline V gives CDR1 SNHLY, CDR2 FYNNEI. V shed 7 bases, J shed 7 bases, and the junction held 8 bases outside the gene matches. The CDR3 spans 16 residues. CDR3 nucleotide sequence: TGTGCCAGCACCGGACTAGCGGGAGGCGGCGACGGGGAGCTGTTTTTT. It specifies CASTGLAGGGDGELFF. The whole variable domain, remainder taken from reference TRBV2 and TRBJ2-2, is EPEVTQTPSHQVTQMGQEVILRCVPISNHLYFYWYRQILGQKVEFLVSFYNNEISEKSEIFDDQFSVERPDGSNFTLKIRSTKLEDSAMYFCASTGLAGGGDGELFFGEGSRLTVL.

As regards this clone: The same CDR3 also results from other DNA sequences found in this sample. The V gene is TRBV11-2, the J gene TRBJ2-5, with D perhaps matching TRBD1 (6 bases). CDR3 length: 15 amino acids. Germline V lookup: CDR1 SGHAT, CDR2 FQNNGV. V lost 5 bases and J 3 bases, leaving 16 bases between the germline ends. The CDR3 reads CASSGGGQLKETQYF. The CDR3 DNA follows: TGTGCCAGCAGCGGGGGCGGACAGCTCAAAGAGACCCAGTACTTC. The full variable domain, its missing parts supplied by reference TRBV11-2 and TRBJ2-5, is EAGVAQSPRYKIIEKRQSVAFWCNPISGHATLYWYQQILGQGPKLLIQFQNNGVVDDSQLPKDRFSAERLKGVDSTLKIQPAKLEDSAVYLCASSGGGQLKETQYFGPGTRLLVL.

This clone was picked up one time. The gene calls are TRBV19 and TRBJ2-7, with TRBD2 as a possible D gene (6 bases). This CDR3 comprises 13 residues. Germline V gene sequence: CDR1 LNHDA, CDR2 SQIVND (reference sequence). The V gene lost 5 bases and the J gene lost 6 bases, with 14 bases spanning the gap. CDR3 nucleotide sequence: TGTGCCAGTAGTGTACGGGGGAGGTCCGAGCAGTACTTC. Protein product: CASSVRGRSEQYF. The entire variable domain, with the rest obtained from reference TRBV19 and TRBJ2-7, is as follows: DGGITQSPKYLFRKEGQNVTLSCEQNLNHDAMYWYRQDPGQGLRLIYYSQIVNDFQKGDIAEGYSVSREKKESFPLTVTSAQKNPTAFYLCASSVRGRSEQYFGPGTRLTVT.

The chain couples TRBV6-5 to TRBJ1-5, with no clear D. The V and J ends lost 0 bases and 2 bases respectively, with 5 bases between them. The CDR3 runs 14 residues. The germline gives CDR1 MNHEY, CDR2 SVGAGI. The CDR3 loop reads CASSYSWGNQPQHF. CDR3 nucleotide sequence: TGTGCCAGCAGTTACTCGTGGGGCAATCAGCCCCAGCATTTT.

The rearrangement joins TRBV28 to TRBJ2-5; tentative D call: TRBD1 (5 bases). The DNA end is more similar to TRBJ2-7, so the J call may be wrong. This CDR3 has 14 residues. CDR1 and CDR2 (germline): MDHEN, SYDVKM. CDR3 sequence (DNA): TGTGCCAGCACCCCCTACCAGGGAAAGGACGAGCAGTACTTC. It translates to CASTPYQGKDEQYF.

This chain connects TRBV4-3 to TRBJ1-4; D remains unclear. With 0 bases removed from V and 4 bases from J, the gap between germline ends came to 12 bases. Germline V lookup: CDR1 LGHNA, CDR2 YSLEER. This CDR3 comprises 16 residues. CDR3 sequence: CASSQDRGSYNEKLFF. The CDR3 DNA is TGCGCCAGCAGCCAAGATCGAGGCAGCTATAATGAAAAACTGTTTTTT.

This rearrangement joins TRBV11-2 to TRBJ2-1; D is uncertain. The V end was cut by 5 bases, the J end by 2 bases, with 10 bases between. Germline CDR1 SGHAT, CDR2 FQNNGV. The CDR3 runs to 14 residues. The CDR3 DNA reads TGTGCCAGCAGCCCCCTGCCCCCCTACAATGAGCAGTTCTTC. As protein: CASSPLPPYNEQFF. The entire variable domain, with the rest obtained from reference TRBV11-2 and TRBJ2-1, is as follows: EAGVAQSPRYKIIEKRQSVAFWCNPISGHATLYWYQQILGQGPKLLIQFQNNGVVDDSQLPKDRFSAERLKGVDSTLKIQPAKLEDSAVYLCASSPLPPYNEQFFGPGTRLTVL.

The chain is built from TRBV5-1 and TRBJ1-2; 12 nucleotides match TRBD1. The CDR3 loop spans 17 amino acids. Germline values: CDR1 SGHRS, CDR2 YFSETQ. V lost 3 bases to trimming and J lost 4 bases; unmatched junction nucleotides: 10. The CDR3 DNA reads as TGCGCCAGCAGCTGGGGACAGGGGGCGTCAAATAGCTATGGCTACACCTTC. This translates into CASSWGQGASNSYGYTF.

J is TRBJ2-7 and V is TRBV7-2; 10 nucleotides match TRBD2. The germline gives CDR1 SGHTA, CDR2 FQGNSA. V lost 8 bases to trimming and J lost 4 bases; unmatched junction nucleotides: 5. This CDR3 is built from 13 residues. The CDR3 loop is CASGAGGRYEQYF. CDR3 coding DNA: TGTGCCAGCGGAGCGGGAGGGCGGTACGAGCAGTACTTC. Drawing the rest from reference TRBV7-2 and TRBJ2-7, the complete variable domain is GAGVSQSPSNKVTEKGKDVELRCDPISGHTALYWYRQSLGQGLEFLIYFQGNSAPDKSGLPSDRFSAERTGGSVSTLTIQRTQQEDSAVYLCASGAGGRYEQYFGPGTRLTVT.

Only one count was recorded for this clone. V gene TRBV6-1 combines with J gene TRBJ1-2; D call uncertain. V was clipped by 5 bases and J by 0 bases, with 7 bases between them. Per germline, CDR1 MNHNS and CDR2 SASEGT. The CDR3 is 13 residues long. CDR3 residues: CASSLPTNYGYTF. The CDR3 bases are TGTGCCAGCAGTCTCCCTACTAACTATGGCTACACCTTC.

The gene calls are TRBV21-1 and TRBJ1-6. TRBV21-1 is a documented pseudogene. The length of the CDR3 is 16 residues. The chain's CDR3 is CASSTPGSSYNSPLHF. CDR3 bases: TGTGCCAGCAGCACCCCCGGTAGCTCCTATAATTCACCCCTCCACTTT.

The CDR3 DNA reads as TGTGCCAGCAGCGGACAGGGGGGAGAGCAGTACTTC. Amino acids: CASSGQGGEQYF. The chain carries TRBV11-2 and TRBJ2-7; TRBD1 matches 10 bases. With V trimmed by 5 bases and J by 7 bases, 2 bases remained unmatched. This CDR3 contains 12 residues. Germline V lookup: CDR1 SGHAT, CDR2 FQNNGV. Based on the CDR3 plus reference TRBV11-2 and TRBJ2-7, the full variable domain is EAGVAQSPRYKIIEKRQSVAFWCNPISGHATLYWYQQILGQGPKLLIQFQNNGVVDDSQLPKDRFSAERLKGVDSTLKIQPAKLEDSAVYLCASSGQGGEQYFGPGTRLTVT.

The chain combines TRBV30 with TRBJ2-7; D is undetermined. V was pared by 1 base and J by 4 bases, with 5 bases between. Germline CDR1 and CDR2: GTSNPN and SVGIG (reference sequence). This CDR3 comprises 11 residues. The DNA for the CDR3 is TGTGCCTGGAGTGCATTGTACGAGCAGTACTTC. The encoded protein is CAWSALYEQYF.

The genes are TRBV6-1 and TRBJ1-1; D not resolved. The CDR3 consists of 14 residues. V lost 7 bases and J lost 2, with 14 bases in between. Germline CDR1 is MNHNS and CDR2 is SASEGT. As DNA, the CDR3 is TGTGCCAGCACAAAAAAACGGGGAAACACTGAAGCTTTCTTT. Translated: CASTKKRGNTEAFF.

This clone was seen a handful of times. The V call is TRBV6-5, the J call TRBJ2-7, with 7 bases lining up with TRBD1. J lost 2 bases, V lost 6 bases, and 4 bases had no gene match. The CDR3 has 13 residues. Germline CDR1 and CDR2: MNHEY and SVGAGI. The chain's CDR3 is CASRPGQPYEQYF. The CDR3 coding sequence is TGTGCCAGCAGACCGGGACAGCCCTACGAGCAGTACTTC.

The V and J genes are TRBV27 and TRBJ1-2, with D perhaps TRBD1 (5 bases). The germline gives CDR1 MNHEY, CDR2 SMNVEV (reference sequence). The CDR3 runs 15 residues. V dropped 5 bases and J dropped 4 bases, with 17 bases sitting between them. The CDR3 loop is CASSGTWTDSYGYTF. The CDR3, as DNA: TGTGCCAGCAGTGGGACCTGGACGGATTCCTATGGCTACACCTTC.